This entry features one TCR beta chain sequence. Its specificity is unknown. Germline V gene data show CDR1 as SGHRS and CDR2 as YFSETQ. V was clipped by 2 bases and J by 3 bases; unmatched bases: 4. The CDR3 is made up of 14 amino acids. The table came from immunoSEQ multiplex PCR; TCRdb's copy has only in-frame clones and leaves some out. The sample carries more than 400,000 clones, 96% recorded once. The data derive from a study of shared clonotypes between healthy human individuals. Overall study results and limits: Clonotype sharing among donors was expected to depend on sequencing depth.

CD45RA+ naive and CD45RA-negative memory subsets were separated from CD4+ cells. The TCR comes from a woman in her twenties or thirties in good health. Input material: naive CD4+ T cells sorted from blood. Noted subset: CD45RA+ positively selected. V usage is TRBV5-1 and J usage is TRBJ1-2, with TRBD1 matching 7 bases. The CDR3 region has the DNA TGCGCCAGCAGCTTAACAGGGGAAGACTATGGCTACACCTTC. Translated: CASSLTGEDYGYTF.